The 27 T cell receptor beta chains given below trace back to one sample, sequenced in a study of blood T cell repertoires in COVID-19. Only in-frame clones appear in the TCRdb table, and some are missing; sequencing was by immunoSEQ multiplex PCR. The sample has approximately 230,000 clones, approximately 86% seen once. The sample comprised peripheral blood. The source of these receptors is a man at least 80 years old with acute or convalescent COVID-19.

The chain uses TRBV18 and TRBJ2-5; 10 bases line up with TRBD1. Germline CDR1 is KGHSH and CDR2 is LQKENI. The CDR3 is 14 residues long. J was trimmed by 5 bases and V by 3 bases; bases with no gene match: 3. Written as DNA, the CDR3 is TGTGCCAGCTCACCGACAGGGGGCCGCGAGACCCAGTACTTC. This sequence encodes CASSPTGGRETQYF. The whole variable domain, filled in from reference TRBV18 and TRBJ2-5, reads NAGVMQNPRHLVRRRGQEARLRCSPMKGHSHVYWYRQLPEEGLKFMVYLQKENIIDESGMPKERFSAEFPKEGPSILRIQQVVRGDSAAYFCASSPTGGRETQYFGPGTRLLVL.

The V gene is TRBV4-3, the J gene TRBJ2-1; possibly TRBD1 for D (5 bases). V was clipped by 4 bases and J by 5 bases, with 12 bases between them. Looked up from germline, CDR1 is LGHNA and CDR2 is YSLEER. The CDR3 is 14 amino acids. As DNA, the CDR3 is TGCGCCAGCAGCCCTCGAAGGGGAAACAATGAGCAGTTCTTC. It is translated as CASSPRRGNNEQFF.

V gene TRBV5-4 combines with J gene TRBJ1-6; 8 bases fit TRBD1. Looked up from germline, CDR1 is SGHNT and CDR2 is YYREEE (reference sequence). CDR3 length: 17 residues. J gave up 7 bases and V 3 bases, and 12 bases lay outside the gene matches. CDR3 in amino acids: CASSSVMGRGRNSPLHF. CDR3 nucleotide sequence: TGTGCCAGCAGCTCCGTAATGGGCAGGGGGCGGAATTCACCCCTCCACTTT.

The chain couples TRBV21-1 to TRBJ2-7; the table's D call, TRBD2, has no DNA check behind it. TRBV21-1 is a pseudogene locus. This CDR3 has 16 residues. In nucleotides, the CDR3 is TGTGCCAGACAGGGACTAGCGGGGGCAGGCTCCTACGAGCAGTACTTC. Encoded protein: CARQGLAGAGSYEQYF.

The chain is built from TRBV3-1 (or the pseudogene TRBV3-2) and TRBJ2-7, with TRBD1 matching 8 bases. The CDR3 covers 16 residues. Germline-derived CDR1 and CDR2 are LGHDT and YNNKEL (reference sequence). V lost 0 bases to trimming and J lost 5 bases; unmatched junction nucleotides: 9. The CDR3 coding sequence is TGTGCCAGCAGCCAAGAGCCGGGACAGGCCCTTAACGAGCAGTACTTC. Translation: CASSQEPGQALNEQYF.

The chain is built from TRBV10-1 and TRBJ1-2, with TRBD1 matching over 9 bases. Germline V gene data show CDR1 as WNHNN and CDR2 as SYGVQD (reference sequence). CDR3 length: 18 amino acids. Trimming removed 6 bases from V and 3 bases from J; junction bases left unmatched: 17. CDR3 in amino acids: CASSGGDRVPTSDYGYTF. CDR3 DNA: TGCGCCAGCAGCGGAGGGGACAGGGTCCCCACGTCCGACTATGGCTACACCTTC.

The rearrangement links TRBV29-1 to TRBJ2-5, with 7 bases that match TRBD1. Germline-derived CDR1 and CDR2 are SQVTM and ANQGSEA. This CDR3 has 13 amino acids. With 5 bases clipped from V and 2 bases from J, the junction kept 5 bases outside the gene matches. For the CDR3, the DNA is TGCAGCGTTTCCGGGACAGTGCAAGAGACCCAGTACTTC. It codes for CSVSGTVQETQYF.

This CDR3 reads CATLDVSPRTEAFF. The CDR3 bases are TGTGCCACCTTAGATGTCTCCCCCCGCACTGAAGCTTTCTTT. The gene calls are TRBV2 and TRBJ1-1; D remains unclear. Trimming removed 10 bases at V and 4 bases at J, with 19 bases between. The CDR3 is 14 amino acids. The germline V gene has CDR1 SNHLY and CDR2 FYNNEI.

This clone occurred a few times. The chain uses TRBV5-1 and TRBJ1-3, with D unresolved. In germline, CDR1 is SGHRS, CDR2 YFSETQ. CDR3 length equals 16 residues. Trimming cost V 6 bases and J 0 bases, with 16 bases left between them. CDR3 bases: TGCGCCAGCACCGTAAACAGCCCAGCCTCTGGAAACACCATATATTTT. Its protein product is CASTVNSPASGNTIYF.

This chain joins TRBV6-1 and TRBJ1-1; TRBD1 is a possible D gene (6 bases). V gave up 3 bases and J gave up 4 bases, with 6 bases separating them. The CDR3 runs to 12 residues. In germline, CDR1 is MNHNS, CDR2 SASEGT. This CDR3 is CASSDRGTEAFF. The CDR3 DNA sequence: TGTGCCAGCAGTGACAGGGGCACTGAAGCTTTCTTT.

The V gene is TRBV20-1, the J gene TRBJ1-1; D remains unclear. CDR1 is DFQATT and CDR2 is SNEGSKA in the germline V gene (reference sequence). The ends were cut back, 5 bases at V and 1 base at J, with 5 bases in the middle. The CDR3 sequence is 11 residues long. CDR3 loop: CSAPENTEAFF. Here the CDR3 DNA reads TGCAGTGCTCCAGAGAACACTGAAGCTTTCTTT.

Written as DNA, the CDR3 is TGTGCCACAAGGTCGAGCGGTGGGGACTACGAGCAGTACTTC. This translates into CATRSSGGDYEQYF. This rearrangement joins TRBV24-1 to TRBJ2-7, with D tentatively TRBD2 (5 bases). Germline lookup yields CDR1 KGHDR and CDR2 SFDVKD. Trimming took 10 bases from V and 3 from J, leaving 18 bases between them. This CDR3 spans 14 amino acids.

The J gene is TRBJ1-1, the V gene TRBV2; TRBD1 might be the D (5 bases). Trimming took 2 bases from V and 8 from J, leaving 12 bases between them. This CDR3 has 13 amino acids. From germline, CDR1 is SNHLY and CDR2 FYNNEI. The CDR3 loop is CASSESRNREAFF. The CDR3 bases are TGTGCCAGCAGTGAATCTAGAAACAGGGAAGCTTTCTTT.

The V gene is TRBV6-2 or TRBV6-3, the J gene TRBJ2-3, with D unresolved. Germline assignment: CDR1 MNHEY and CDR2 SVGEGT. The CDR3 is 15 amino acids. V was shortened by 0 bases and J by 4 bases, with 11 bases between the two germline ends. The chain's CDR3 is CASSYSVSGADTQYF. CDR3 in DNA: TGTGCCAGCAGTTACTCGGTTTCAGGCGCAGATACGCAGTATTTT.

This chain links TRBV6-5 with TRBJ2-7; D perhaps matches TRBD2 (6 bases). The CDR3 extends over 15 amino acids. Germline V gene lookup returns CDR1 MNHEY and CDR2 SVGAGI. V was shortened by 0 bases and J by 0 bases, with 9 bases between the two germline ends. In nucleotides, the CDR3 is TGTGCCAGCAGTTACTCACGGGGGTTCTCCTACGAGCAGTACTTC. This sequence encodes CASSYSRGFSYEQYF.

This rearrangement joins TRBV9 to TRBJ2-2, with D possibly TRBD1 on 5 matching bases. The CDR3 sequence is 12 residues long. Germline V lookup: CDR1 SGDLS, CDR2 YYNGEE. Trimming removed 3 bases from V and 5 bases from J, with 5 bases in between. The CDR3 nucleotides are TGTGCCAGCAGCGAGGGGACCGGGGAGCTGTTTTTT. It is translated as CASSEGTGELFF.

This clone was observed a few times. V gene TRBV5-5 combines with J gene TRBJ1-4; 9 bases are shared with TRBD1. This CDR3 region has 17 residues. Looked up from germline, CDR1 is SGHKS and CDR2 is YYEKEE (reference sequence). J lost 4 bases, V lost 4 bases, and 11 bases had no gene match. The CDR3 DNA reads TGTGCCAGCAGCCCCGGGACAGGGAAGGGGGGTAATGAAAAACTGTTTTTT. It translates to CASSPGTGKGGNEKLFF.

The chain employs TRBV10-3 and TRBJ2-3; D is perhaps TRBD2 (6 bases). The CDR3 has 11 amino acids. V shed 6 bases and J shed 9 bases, with 10 bases lying between them. Per the germline V gene, CDR1 is ENHRY and CDR2 is SYGVKD. CDR3 nucleotides: TGTGCCATCAGAGAGCGGGTGACGCAGTATTTT. Its translation: CAIRERVTQYF.

J is TRBJ2-7 and V is TRBV27, with D maybe TRBD1 (5 bases). The CDR3 has 14 residues. Between the trimmed V and J ends, which lost 5 bases and 2 bases, there was a span of 13 bases. Germline loops: CDR1 MNHEY, CDR2 SMNVEV (reference sequence). Here the CDR3 reads CASSPPTATYEQYF. DNA for the CDR3: TGTGCCAGCAGTCCTCCGACAGCTACCTACGAGCAGTACTTC.

The chain joins TRBV7-9 to TRBJ2-7; 8 bases agree with TRBD1. Germline V CDR1 and CDR2: SEHNR, FQNEAQ (reference sequence). This CDR3 has 14 amino acids. The J segment lost 5 bases and the V segment lost 7 bases, leaving 10 bases of the junction unmatched. Written as DNA, the CDR3 is TGTGCCAGCACCCTTGGACAGGGTAGCAACGAGCAGTACTTC. It specifies CASTLGQGSNEQYF.

The chain carries TRBV7-8 and TRBJ2-2; TRBD1 might be the D (6 bases). CDR3 size: 15 residues. Germline lookup yields CDR1 SGHVS and CDR2 FQNEAQ. V dropped 5 bases and J dropped 6 bases, with 16 bases sitting between them. The CDR3 DNA reads as TGTGCCAGCAGCCCACAGGGTTCTTTGGCCGGGGAGCTGTTTTTT. Its translation is CASSPQGSLAGELFF.

The chain carries TRBV5-1 and TRBJ2-7, with TRBD1 matching 7 bases. This CDR3 is built from 17 residues. Germline V gives CDR1 SGHRS, CDR2 YFSETQ. The J segment lost 2 bases and the V segment lost 1 base, leaving 12 bases of the junction unmatched. As DNA, the CDR3 is TGCGCCAGCAGCTTGAGAACCGGACAGGTCTCAGCCTACGAGCAGTACTTC. Translating gives CASSLRTGQVSAYEQYF. Looking up the rest from reference TRBV5-1 and TRBJ2-7 gives the full variable domain: KAGVTQTPRYLIKTRGQQVTLSCSPISGHRSVSWYQQTPGQGLQFLFEYFSETQRNKGNFPGRFSGRQFSNSRSEMNVSTLELGDSALYLCASSLRTGQVSAYEQYFGPGTRLTVT.

The chain links TRBV9 to TRBJ1-5; perhaps TRBD1 as D (5 bases). The V end lost 0 bases, the J end lost 7 bases, and 14 bases lay between the germline ends. This CDR3 has 15 residues. Germline V CDR1 and CDR2: SGDLS, YYNGEE. The chain's CDR3 is CASSVAGALGQPQHF. The CDR3 nucleotides are TGTGCCAGCAGCGTAGCTGGGGCGCTTGGACAGCCCCAGCATTTT.

CDR3 DNA: TGTGCCAGCAGCCTCCGGACTAGCTACAATGAGCAGTTCTTC. Translation: CASSLRTSYNEQFF. The chain is built from TRBV3-1 (or the pseudogene TRBV3-2) and TRBJ2-1; TRBD2 aligns across 7 bases. CDR3 length: 14 residues. The junction had 3 bases not matched to a gene; V was cut back by 4 bases and J by 3 bases. Germline assignment: CDR1 LGHDT and CDR2 YNNKEL (reference sequence).

Only one count was recorded for this clone. The chain combines TRBV5-1 with TRBJ2-3; D unresolved. The V and J ends lost 1 base and 3 bases respectively, with 9 bases between them. Germline CDR1 is SGHRS and CDR2 is YFSETQ. The CDR3 loop spans 14 amino acids. CDR3 coding DNA: TGCGCCAGCAGCTTGAACGACAATACAGATACGCAGTATTTT. Translating it yields CASSLNDNTDTQYF. The full variable domain, rest sourced from reference TRBV5-1 and TRBJ2-3, is KAGVTQTPRYLIKTRGQQVTLSCSPISGHRSVSWYQQTPGQGLQFLFEYFSETQRNKGNFPGRFSGRQFSNSRSEMNVSTLELGDSALYLCASSLNDNTDTQYFGPGTRLTVL.

The rearrangement uses TRBV6-5 and TRBJ1-2, with TRBD1 as a possible D gene (5 bases). The V gene lost 10 bases and the J gene lost 1 base, with 16 bases spanning the gap. The CDR3 length is 14 residues. Germline V gives CDR1 MNHEY, CDR2 SVGAGI. The CDR3 spells CATKIRDFNYGYTF. CDR3 in DNA: TGTGCCACCAAAATAAGGGACTTTAACTATGGCTACACCTTC.

This chain joins TRBV15 and TRBJ2-3; 9 bases map to TRBD1. Germline CDR1 is LNHNV and CDR2 is YYDKDF (reference sequence). The trim removed 2 bases at V and 3 bases at J, leaving 3 bases unmatched. The length of the CDR3 is 15 residues. CDR3 region: CATSRQDRGTDTQYF. CDR3 DNA: TGTGCCACCAGCAGACAGGACAGGGGAACAGATACGCAGTATTTT.